Below are 20 T cell receptor beta chains sequenced from a single sample in a study of blood T cell repertoires in COVID-19. The assay was immunoSEQ multiplex PCR, and TCRdb's table has in-frame clones only and misses some. This sample has about 260,000 clones, with 80% to 85% found just once. Specimen: peripheral blood. These receptors were obtained from a woman aged 40 to 55 who had recovered from COVID-19.

This CDR3 reads CASSQDSTGPVSGELFF. In nucleotides, the CDR3 is TGTGCCAGCAGCCAAGACTCCACAGGTCCCGTGTCTGGGGAGCTGTTTTTT. V usage is TRBV14 and J usage is TRBJ2-2, with TRBD1 as a possible D gene (5 bases). Germline V gene data show CDR1 as SGHDN and CDR2 as FVKESK. V shed 0 bases and J shed 8 bases, with 19 bases lying between them. The CDR3 is 17 residues long.

The V call is TRBV3-1 (or the pseudogene TRBV3-2), the J call TRBJ2-7; 8 positions agree with TRBD1. Per germline, CDR1 LGHDT and CDR2 YNNKEL (reference sequence). There are 16 residues in the CDR3. J lost 4 bases, V lost 0 bases, and 8 bases had no gene match. Written as DNA, the CDR3 is TGTGCCAGCAGCCAAGACCAGGGGGCGAAATTGTACGAGCAGTACTTC. Translating gives CASSQDQGAKLYEQYF.

The sample holds a few counts of this clone. This chain links TRBV28 with TRBJ2-2; D not certain. The CDR3 is made up of 15 amino acids. Trimming shortened V by 11 bases and J by 5 bases, and 21 bases separated the two germline ends. The germline CDR1 and CDR2 sequences are MDHEN and SYDVKM. CDR3 sequence: CAARLTELPTGELFF. Here the CDR3 DNA reads TGTGCCGCCCGCTTGACGGAGCTACCGACCGGGGAGCTGTTTTTT.

This chain connects TRBV7-6 to TRBJ1-3, with no clear D. Per germline, CDR1 SGHVS and CDR2 FNYEAQ. The V gene lost 4 bases and the J gene lost 1 base, with 5 bases spanning the gap. There are 13 residues in the CDR3. The CDR3 reads CASSSGSGNTIYF. In nucleotides, the CDR3 is TGTGCCAGCAGCTCGGGTTCTGGAAACACCATATATTTT.

The V and J genes are TRBV6-5 and TRBJ1-4, with unresolved D. In germline, CDR1 is MNHEY, CDR2 SVGAGI. The CDR3 has 13 residues. With 2 bases removed from V and 10 bases from J, the gap between germline ends came to 11 bases. The CDR3 is CASSYQTRGKLFF. The CDR3 DNA is TGTGCCAGCAGTTACCAGACCCGGGGAAAACTGTTTTTT.

The chain combines TRBV27 with TRBJ2-2; TRBD2 aligns across 9 bases. Per germline, CDR1 MNHEY and CDR2 SMNVEV (reference sequence). Trimming at V came to 6 bases and at J to 5 bases, leaving 16 bases not matched to a gene. This CDR3 contains 18 residues. CDR3 sequence: CASSPGRKRGAGTGELFF. The CDR3 DNA reads TGTGCCAGCAGCCCAGGCCGCAAGCGGGGGGCCGGAACCGGGGAGCTGTTTTTT.

The chain links TRBV3-1 (or the pseudogene TRBV3-2) to TRBJ2-1; 11 bases fit TRBD2. Trimming took 4 bases from V and 4 from J; bases not matched to a gene: 6. Germline lookup yields CDR1 LGHDT and CDR2 YNNKEL (reference sequence). The CDR3 is made up of 16 amino acids. The CDR3 protein is CASSRGTSGFYNEQFF. The CDR3 bases are TGTGCCAGCAGCCGTGGGACTAGCGGATTTTACAATGAGCAGTTCTTC.

J is TRBJ2-2 and V is TRBV2; possibly TRBD1 for D (5 bases). The germline CDR1 and CDR2 sequences are SNHLY and FYNNEI. The CDR3 contains 13 residues. The V end was cut by 6 bases, the J end by 7 bases, with 12 bases between. The CDR3 loop is CASRDSGHGELFF. For the CDR3, the DNA is TGTGCCAGCAGGGATTCAGGGCACGGGGAGCTGTTTTTT.

The V gene is TRBV6-5, the J gene TRBJ2-3; no clear D gene. The germline V and J ends were trimmed by 5 bases and 3 bases, with 9 bases remaining between them. Germline CDR1 reads MNHEY; CDR2 reads SVGAGI. The CDR3 is 13 amino acids. CDR3 protein: CASSRLATDTQYF. The CDR3 DNA reads TGTGCCAGCAGTAGACTGGCTACAGATACGCAGTATTTT.

The V gene is TRBV9, the J gene TRBJ2-7; 10 bases match TRBD1. V shed 4 bases and J 4 bases; nucleotides not matched to a gene: 8. Germline V gene lookup returns CDR1 SGDLS and CDR2 YYNGEE. The CDR3 is made up of 15 amino acids. The CDR3, as DNA: TGTGCCAGCAGCCCCCGGGACAGGGGCGGATACGAGCAGTACTTC. Translated, it gives CASSPRDRGGYEQYF.

The chain employs TRBV6-5 and TRBJ2-7; TRBD2 might be the D (5 bases). The CDR3 consists of 12 residues. Germline V gene lookup returns CDR1 MNHEY and CDR2 SVGAGI. Deletions cut 0 bases from V and 6 bases from J, with 6 bases between. The CDR3 DNA follows: TGTGCCAGCAGTTACTCGGCGGGCGAGCAGTACTTC. Encoded protein: CASSYSAGEQYF.

The gene calls are TRBV9 and TRBJ1-1; 7 bases agree with TRBD1. Germline CDR1 and CDR2: SGDLS and YYNGEE. This CDR3 region has 13 residues. V shed 1 base and J 4 bases; nucleotides not matched to a gene: 1. This CDR3 is CASSVRTGTEAFF. CDR3 bases: TGTGCCAGCAGCGTAAGGACAGGCACTGAAGCTTTCTTT.

The V call is TRBV7-8, the J call TRBJ2-5, with D maybe TRBD2 (5 bases). Between the trimmed V and J ends, which lost 5 bases and 5 bases, there was a span of 18 bases. The germline gives CDR1 SGHVS, CDR2 FQNEAQ. CDR3 length: 15 amino acids. The CDR3 nucleotides read TGTGCCAGCAGCCTGAGGGAGATACCAAGGGAGACCCAGTACTTC. It translates to CASSLREIPRETQYF.

This clone came up a few times. The J gene is TRBJ2-7, the V gene TRBV7-9; TRBD2 is a possible D gene (5 bases). The CDR3 length is 15 residues. The germline V and J ends were trimmed by 2 bases and 0 bases, with 11 bases remaining between them. CDR1 SEHNR and CDR2 FQNEAQ come from the germline V gene (reference sequence). In DNA form, the CDR3 reads TGTGCCAGCAGCTTAAGCGTTAGCGACTCCTACGAGCAGTACTTC. The encoded protein is CASSLSVSDSYEQYF.

The chain couples TRBV4-1 to TRBJ2-2; perhaps TRBD1 as D (6 bases). Trimming took 3 bases from V and 6 from J, leaving 20 bases between them. Germline values: CDR1 MGHRA, CDR2 YSYEKL. This CDR3 spans 17 amino acids. CDR3 nucleotides: TGCGCCAGCAGCCATCGTCCTACAGGGATGGAATCCGGGGAGCTGTTTTTT. Its translation: CASSHRPTGMESGELFF.

The V gene is TRBV10-1, the J gene TRBJ2-1; 8 nucleotides line up with TRBD2. Germline V gives CDR1 WNHNN, CDR2 SYGVQD (reference sequence). V trimming: 3 bases; J trimming: 7 bases; junction bases outside the gene matches: 8. The CDR3 spans 15 residues. The CDR3 region has the DNA TGCGCCAGCAGTGATCGACGGGGGGGCGTAAATGAGCAGTTCTTC. This gives the protein CASSDRRGGVNEQFF.

V gene TRBV28 combines with J gene TRBJ2-1, with 9 bases that match TRBD1. CDR3 length: 19 residues. Germline V gene lookup returns CDR1 MDHEN and CDR2 SYDVKM. V was pared by 5 bases and J by 3 bases, with 17 bases of the junction left unmatched. CDR3 coding DNA: TGTGCCAGCAGTACGACCGGGACAGGGTCGAACCTACGCTACAATGAGCAGTTCTTC. This encodes CASSTTGTGSNLRYNEQFF.

V and J are TRBV5-6 and TRBJ2-7, with 7 positions matching TRBD1. This CDR3 comprises 16 residues. Germline CDR1 SGHDT, CDR2 YYEEEE. V lost 0 bases and J lost 3; bases outside the gene matches: 9. The CDR3 DNA sequence: TGTGCCAGCAGCTTGGCTTCGAGGGACAGTCTCTACGAGCAGTACTTC. Its translation: CASSLASRDSLYEQYF. The whole variable domain, filled in from reference TRBV5-6 and TRBJ2-7, reads DAGVTQSPTHLIKTRGQQVTLRCSPKSGHDTVSWYQQALGQGPQFIFQYYEEEERQRGNFPDRFSGHQFPNYSSELNVNALLLGDSALYLCASSLASRDSLYEQYFGPGTRLTVT.

V gene TRBV6-5 combines with J gene TRBJ2-1, with 7 bases that match TRBD1. CDR3 length: 15 amino acids. J was trimmed by 5 bases and V by 5 bases; bases with no gene match: 9. CDR1 MNHEY and CDR2 SVGAGI come from the germline V gene. The CDR3 coding sequence is TGTGCCAGCAGTCCGAAGACAGGGCGGGACAATGAGCAGTTCTTC. This gives the protein CASSPKTGRDNEQFF.

This chain links TRBV27 with TRBJ2-7; D is unresolved. With 0 bases removed from V and 3 bases from J, the gap between germline ends came to 12 bases. CDR1 is MNHEY and CDR2 is SMNVEV in the germline V gene (reference sequence). The CDR3 is 15 amino acids. For the CDR3, the DNA is TGTGCCAGCAGTTTATCCTATCCCTCAAGCTACGAGCAGTACTTC. Encoded protein: CASSLSYPSSYEQYF.